A selection of T cell receptor beta chains follows, all from one sample in a study of T cell responses to AZD1222 COVID-19 vaccine. Clones were read by immunoSEQ multiplex PCR, and TCRdb kept only the in-frame ones, dropping some. The table records 80,000 or so clones, approximately 83% of them present only once. The sequenced sample was peripheral blood, obtained 28 days after the second AZD1222 dose. The source is an adult who received the AZD1222 COVID-19 vaccine. The CDR3 runs from the conserved cysteine through the conserved F or W. Size tells how often a clone was seen (once, few, many) or the class of an expanded clone, and some rows leave it out.

.	TRBV28	TRBJ1-2	12	CASSSTGRGYTF
.	TRBV14	TRBJ1-1	13	CASSQEWGTEAFF
once	TRBV28	TRBJ2-2	18	CASSPGQGGSGVTGELFF
.	TRBV15	TRBJ1-2	14	CATSNPSGAGGYTF
.	TRBV5-5	TRBJ1-5	15	CASSSGVGINQPQHF
.	TRBV15	TRBJ2-7	14	CATSRDRSSYEQYF
.	TRBV9	TRBJ2-2	12	CASSKHTGELFF
.	TRBV5-6	TRBJ2-3	17	CASSLRVGTGGTDTQYF
.	TRBV28	TRBJ2-1	14	CATKREAEYNEQFF
.	TRBV7-7	TRBJ2-2	15	CASSLRTGRTGELFF
.	TRBV15	TRBJ1-6	16	CATSRDYTPNNSPLHF
.	TRBV6-5	TRBJ1-1	11	CASRRNTEAFF
.	TRBV2	TRBJ2-1	12	CASSGGPGEQFF
.	TRBV5-1	TRBJ1-4	15	CASSLGGKSNEKLFF
.	TRBV4-1	TRBJ2-1	17	CASSQYRLAGGGNEQFF
.	TRBV7-7	TRBJ2-1	13	CASSEAGGYEQFF
.	TRBV18	TRBJ1-1	12	CASSSGQVEAFF
.	TRBV7-9	TRBJ2-2	17	CASSVRQGLGSAGELFF
.	TRBV7-2	TRBJ2-7	16	CASSLRVGEGIYEQYF
.	TRBV5-4	TRBJ1-2	14	CASTPLGSGDGYTF
.	TRBV28	TRBJ1-2	15	CASSSPWDRAHGYTF
.	TRBV4-1	TRBJ1-5	15	CASSQDRGPIPPQHF
.	TRBV7-2	TRBJ2-7	15	CASSLRTGWEYEQYF
.	TRBV4-1	TRBJ1-2	17	CASSLRDTVRANYGYTF
.	TRBV4-1	TRBJ2-1	18	CASSQDLGLAGGPNEQFF
.	TRBV3-1/TRBV3-2	TRBJ2-3	14	CASRRTQGADTQYF
.	TRBV5-4	TRBJ1-1	18	CASSLVLPGPKLNTEAFF
few	TRBV12-3/TRBV12-4	TRBJ2-2	12	CASSFLGFELFF
.	TRBV25-1	TRBJ1-6	16	CASSETSRAANSPLHF
.	TRBV5-1	TRBJ2-3	17	CASSLDSRVTSTDTQYF
.	TRBV4-2	TRBJ2-6	15	CASSPVNSGANVLTF
.	TRBV11-2	TRBJ1-3	16	CASSLGQASSGNTIYF
.	TRBV27	TRBJ1-6	14	CASRSLVSNSPLHF
.	TRBV9	TRBJ2-2	15	CASSVYGTPTGELFF
once	TRBV7-2	TRBJ2-3	14	CASSEGLDTDTQYF
once	TRBV4-2	TRBJ1-2	15	CASSQGEETVYGYTF
.	TRBV13	TRBJ2-3	17	CASSPLLPGGGADTQYF
.	TRBV29-1	TRBJ1-1	13	CSVEVTLNTEAFF
once	TRBV14	TRBJ1-1	14	CASSQGWGYTEAFF
.	TRBV6-6	TRBJ2-7	12	CASSLDGYEQYF
.	TRBV2	TRBJ1-5	15	CASSGPGQPNQPQHF
.	TRBV19	TRBJ1-1	15	CASRDPQGWNTEAFF
.	TRBV6-5	TRBJ2-7	14	CASSPPGGSYEQYF
.	TRBV6-4	TRBJ1-1	15	CASSPDAGFGTEAFF
.	TRBV29-1	TRBJ1-1	12	CSVEGGAAGAFF
.	TRBV6-5	TRBJ1-3	14	CASSSGTSGNTIYF
.	TRBV18	TRBJ1-4	16	CASSPGHLRANEKLFF
.	TRBV7-8	TRBJ1-1	16	CASSLNDGQMNTEAFF
.	TRBV13	TRBJ2-3	15	CASSSGLAMTDTQYF
.	TRBV5-1	TRBJ2-1	15	CASSLDGGVYNEQFF
few	TRBV7-9	TRBJ1-3	14	CASSLVISGNTIYF
.	TRBV5-4	TRBJ1-2	13	CASDWRGNYGYTF
.	TRBV11-2	TRBJ2-5	16	CASSLDSVGGQETQYF
.	TRBV30	TRBJ1-4	11	CAWSSYEKLFF
.	TRBV3-1/TRBV3-2	TRBJ2-5	15	CASSALRGGLETQYF
once	TRBV28	TRBJ2-3	13	CASSFVGADTQYF
.	TRBV30	TRBJ2-1	13	CAWSKVGYNEQFF
.	TRBV19	TRBJ2-3	15	CASSMARYSTDTQYF
.	TRBV4-1	TRBJ2-6	15	CASSQDSAGANVLTF
.	TRBV28	TRBJ2-5	14	CASRRGNLQETQYF